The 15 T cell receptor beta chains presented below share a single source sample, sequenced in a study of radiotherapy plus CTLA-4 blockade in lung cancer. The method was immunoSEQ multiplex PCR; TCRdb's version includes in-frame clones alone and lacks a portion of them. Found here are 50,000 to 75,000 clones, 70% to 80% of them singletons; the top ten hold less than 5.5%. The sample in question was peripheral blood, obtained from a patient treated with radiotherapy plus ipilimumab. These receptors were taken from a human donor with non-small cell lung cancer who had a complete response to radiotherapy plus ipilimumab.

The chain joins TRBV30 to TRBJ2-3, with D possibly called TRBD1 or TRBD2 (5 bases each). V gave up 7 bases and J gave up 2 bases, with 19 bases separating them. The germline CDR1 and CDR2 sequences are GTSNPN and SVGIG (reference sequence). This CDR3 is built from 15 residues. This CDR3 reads CASGLGNGITDTQYF. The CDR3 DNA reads TGTGCCTCGGGGCTGGGTAACGGGATCACAGATACGCAGTATTTT.

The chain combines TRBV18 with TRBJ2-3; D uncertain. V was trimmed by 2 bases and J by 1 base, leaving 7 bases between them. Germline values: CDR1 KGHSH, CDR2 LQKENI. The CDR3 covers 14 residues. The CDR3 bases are TGTGCCAGCTCACCAGACTGGGGCACAGATACGCAGTATTTT. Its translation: CASSPDWGTDTQYF.

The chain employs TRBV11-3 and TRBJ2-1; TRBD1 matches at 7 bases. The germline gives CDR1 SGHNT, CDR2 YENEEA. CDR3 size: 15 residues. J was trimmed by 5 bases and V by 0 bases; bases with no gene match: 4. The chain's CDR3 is CASSLEDRKHNEQFF. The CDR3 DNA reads TGTGCCAGCAGCTTAGAGGACAGGAAACACAATGAGCAGTTCTTC.

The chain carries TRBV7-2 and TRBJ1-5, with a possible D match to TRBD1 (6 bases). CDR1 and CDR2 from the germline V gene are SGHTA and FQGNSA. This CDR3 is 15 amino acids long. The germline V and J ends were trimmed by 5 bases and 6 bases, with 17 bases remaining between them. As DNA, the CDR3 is TGTGCCAGCAGCACCGACGGGGGCGGGCGTCAGCCCCAGCATTTT. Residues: CASSTDGGGRQPQHF.

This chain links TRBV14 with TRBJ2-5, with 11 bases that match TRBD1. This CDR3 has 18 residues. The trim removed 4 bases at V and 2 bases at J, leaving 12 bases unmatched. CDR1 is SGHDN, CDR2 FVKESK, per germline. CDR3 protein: CASSPSGQGAFGQETQYF. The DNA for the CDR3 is TGTGCCAGCAGCCCCTCCGGACAGGGGGCCTTCGGGCAAGAGACCCAGTACTTC.

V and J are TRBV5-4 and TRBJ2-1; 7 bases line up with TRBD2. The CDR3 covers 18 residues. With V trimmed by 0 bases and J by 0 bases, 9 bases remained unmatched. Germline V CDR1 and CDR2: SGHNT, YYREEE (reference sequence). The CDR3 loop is CASSLEASGLSSYNEQFF. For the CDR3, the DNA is TGTGCCAGCAGCTTGGAGGCTAGCGGCTTGAGCTCCTACAATGAGCAGTTCTTC.

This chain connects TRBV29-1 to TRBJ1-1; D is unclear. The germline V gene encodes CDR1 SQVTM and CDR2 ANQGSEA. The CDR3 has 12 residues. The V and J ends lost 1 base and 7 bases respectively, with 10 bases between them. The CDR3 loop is CSVEAGSYEAFF. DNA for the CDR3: TGCAGCGTTGAAGCTGGGAGTTATGAAGCTTTCTTT.

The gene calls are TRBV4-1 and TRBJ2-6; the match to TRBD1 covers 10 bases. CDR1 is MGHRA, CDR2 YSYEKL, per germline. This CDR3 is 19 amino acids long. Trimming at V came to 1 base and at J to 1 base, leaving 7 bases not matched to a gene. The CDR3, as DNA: TGCGCCAGCAGCCAAGCGGACAGGGGGGCATTTTCTGGGGCCAACGTCCTGACTTTC. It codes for CASSQADRGAFSGANVLTF.

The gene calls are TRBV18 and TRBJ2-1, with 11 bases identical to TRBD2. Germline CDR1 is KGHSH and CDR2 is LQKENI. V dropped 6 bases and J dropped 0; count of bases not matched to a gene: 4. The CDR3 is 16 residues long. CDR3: CASSPTSGDSYNEQFF. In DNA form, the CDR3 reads TGTGCCAGCTCGCCGACTAGCGGGGACTCCTACAATGAGCAGTTCTTC.

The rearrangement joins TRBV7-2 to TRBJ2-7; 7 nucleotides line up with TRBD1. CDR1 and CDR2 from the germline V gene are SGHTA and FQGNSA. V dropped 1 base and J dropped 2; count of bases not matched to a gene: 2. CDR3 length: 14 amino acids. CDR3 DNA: TGTGCCAGCAGCTTAGATCAGGGGGCCTACGAGCAGTACTTC. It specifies CASSLDQGAYEQYF.

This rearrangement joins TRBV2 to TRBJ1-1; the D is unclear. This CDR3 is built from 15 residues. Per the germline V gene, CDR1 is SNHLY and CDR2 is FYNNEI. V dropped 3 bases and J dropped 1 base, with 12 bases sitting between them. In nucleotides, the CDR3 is TGTGCCAGCAGTGAGGACGCGCTCACGAACACTGAAGCTTTCTTT. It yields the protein CASSEDALTNTEAFF.

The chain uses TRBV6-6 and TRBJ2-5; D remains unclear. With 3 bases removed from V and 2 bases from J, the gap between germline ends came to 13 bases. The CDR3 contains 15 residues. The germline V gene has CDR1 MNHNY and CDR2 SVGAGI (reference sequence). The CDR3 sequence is CASSYRPNRQETQYF. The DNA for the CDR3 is TGTGCCAGCAGTTATCGGCCAAATAGGCAAGAGACCCAGTACTTC.

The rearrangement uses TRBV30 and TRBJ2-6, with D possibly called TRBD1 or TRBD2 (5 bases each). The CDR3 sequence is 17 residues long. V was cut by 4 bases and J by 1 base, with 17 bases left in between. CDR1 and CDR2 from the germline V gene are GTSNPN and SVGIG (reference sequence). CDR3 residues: CAWTRDRAKSGANVLTF. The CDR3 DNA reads TGTGCCTGGACCCGGGACCGCGCAAAATCTGGGGCCAACGTCCTGACTTTC.

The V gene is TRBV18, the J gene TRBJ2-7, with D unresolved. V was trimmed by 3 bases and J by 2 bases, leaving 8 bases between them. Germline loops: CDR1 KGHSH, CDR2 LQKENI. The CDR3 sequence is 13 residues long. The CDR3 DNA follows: TGTGCCAGCTCACCCCAGGATACCTACGAGCAGTACGTC. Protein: CASSPQDTYEQYV.

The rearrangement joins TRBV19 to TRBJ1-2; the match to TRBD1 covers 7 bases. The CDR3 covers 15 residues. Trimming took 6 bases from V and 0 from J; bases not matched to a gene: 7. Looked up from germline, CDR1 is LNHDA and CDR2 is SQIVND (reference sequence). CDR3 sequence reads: CASSRTGTANYGYTF. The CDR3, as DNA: TGTGCCAGTAGCCGAACCGGGACAGCTAACTATGGCTACACCTTC.